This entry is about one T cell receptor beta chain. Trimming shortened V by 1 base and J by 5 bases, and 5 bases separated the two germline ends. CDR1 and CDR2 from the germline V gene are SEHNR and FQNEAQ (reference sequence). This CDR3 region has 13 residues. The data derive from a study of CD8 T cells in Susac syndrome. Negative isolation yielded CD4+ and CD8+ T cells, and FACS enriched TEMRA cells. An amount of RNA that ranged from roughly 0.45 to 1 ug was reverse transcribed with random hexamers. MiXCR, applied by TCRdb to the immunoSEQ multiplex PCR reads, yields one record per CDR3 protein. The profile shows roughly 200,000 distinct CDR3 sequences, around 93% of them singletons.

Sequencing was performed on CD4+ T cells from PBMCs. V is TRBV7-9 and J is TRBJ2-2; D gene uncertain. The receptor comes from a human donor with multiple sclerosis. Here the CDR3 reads CASSLDQTGELFF. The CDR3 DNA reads TGTGCCAGCAGCTTAGACCAAACCGGGGAGCTGTTTTTT.